This T cell receptor (beta chain) came from a study of T cell changes during pregnancy in multiple sclerosis. In germline, CDR1 is SNHLY, CDR2 FYNNEI. This CDR3 contains 14 residues. J gave up 4 bases and V 6 bases, and 4 bases lay outside the gene matches. Data came from immunoSEQ multiplex PCR; TCRdb stores just in-frame clones and leaves some out. The sample shows more than 65,000 clones, 91% of them seen only once. This TCR was recovered from a female donor with multiple sclerosis, enrolled in a pregnancy study. The chain uses TRBV2 and TRBJ2-5; 11 nucleotides align to TRBD2. The sequenced sample was peripheral blood, obtained in the first trimester of pregnancy. The CDR3 sequence: CASRGLAAAETQYF. The CDR3 DNA is TGTGCCAGCAGGGGACTAGCGGCCGCAGAGACCCAGTACTTC.